The 13 T cell receptor beta chains presented below share a single source sample, sequenced in a study of T-cell reconstitution after alpha-beta-depleted transplantation in children. TCRbeta library preparation incorporated unique molecular identifiers. Each CDR3 protein gets one entry after TCRdb re-called the PCR reads with MiXCR. The sample contains fewer than 550,000 distinct CDR3 sequences, over 9.5% of which appear only once. The starting material was PBMCs, mostly from graft donor cells, obtained 180 days after TCRalphabeta/CD19-depleted stem cell transplant. These receptors were taken from a female patient between 2 and 15 years old who had a stem cell transplant for aplastic anemia, so the T cells may come from the graft donor.

The V gene is TRBV7-2, the J gene TRBJ1-5; a possible D gene is TRBD1 (5 bases). CDR1 and CDR2 (germline): SGHTA, FQGNSA. Trimming took 1 base from V and 3 from J, leaving 10 bases between them. The CDR3 consists of 15 residues. The CDR3 DNA reads TGTGCCAGCAGCTTAGATTCCAGGGCCAATCAGCCCCAGCATTTT. This sequence encodes CASSLDSRANQPQHF. Using reference TRBV7-2 and TRBJ1-5 for the parts outside the CDR3, the full variable domain is GAGVSQSPSNKVTEKGKDVELRCDPISGHTALYWYRQSLGQGLEFLIYFQGNSAPDKSGLPSDRFSAERTGGSVSTLTIQRTQQEDSAVYLCASSLDSRANQPQHFGDGTRLSIL.

This clonotype was observed a few times. The rearrangement links TRBV29-1 to TRBJ1-5; weak D call: TRBD1 (5 bases). Trimming shortened V by 4 bases and J by 2 bases, and 12 bases separated the two germline ends. From germline, CDR1 is SQVTM and CDR2 ANQGSEA. This CDR3 is built from 14 residues. This CDR3 is CSVGWGSGNQPQHF. CDR3 DNA: TGCAGCGTTGGATGGGGCTCGGGCAATCAGCCCCAGCATTTT.

This chain connects TRBV9 to TRBJ1-2, with a weak D call TRBD1 (5 bases). The CDR3 sequence is 15 residues long. CDR1 and CDR2 from the germline V gene are SGDLS and YYNGEE. With 0 bases removed from V and 3 bases from J, the gap between germline ends came to 12 bases. CDR3 DNA sequence: TGTGCCAGCAGCGTAGGGCAGGGTTACGACTATGGCTACACCTTC. Protein product: CASSVGQGYDYGYTF.

The V gene is TRBV7-9, the J gene TRBJ1-5; a possible D gene is TRBD1 (5 bases). Germline CDR1 and CDR2: SEHNR and FQNEAQ (reference sequence). Trimming pared 3 bases from V and 1 base from J, leaving 16 bases between. This CDR3 has 17 residues. CDR3 region: CASSFIGGERSNQPQHF. The CDR3 DNA sequence: TGTGCCAGCAGCTTCATCGGGGGGGAAAGGAGCAATCAGCCCCAGCATTTT.

The chain joins TRBV6-2 or TRBV6-3 to TRBJ2-1; 9 bases agree with TRBD1. V lost 3 bases and J lost 6; bases outside the gene matches: 9. This CDR3 spans 16 amino acids. The V gene's germline CDR1 is MNHEY and CDR2 SVGEGT. The CDR3 loop is CASSYLEGQGANEQFF. The CDR3, as DNA: TGTGCCAGCAGTTATCTAGAGGGACAGGGCGCCAATGAGCAGTTCTTC.

This clonotype was recorded many times. CDR3 in amino acids: CASSQDRAGGSYEQYV. The CDR3 DNA is TGTGCCAGCAGCCAAGATCGGGCAGGGGGCTCCTACGAGCAGTACGTC. The gene calls are TRBV3-1 and TRBJ2-7; 7 bases map to TRBD1. The trim removed 0 bases at V and 0 bases at J, leaving 5 bases unmatched. The CDR3 has 16 amino acids. CDR1 is LGHDT and CDR2 is YNNKEL in the germline V gene (reference sequence).

This clonotype occurred many times. The chain joins TRBV12-3 or TRBV12-4 to TRBJ1-5; no firm D call. The CDR3 runs to 12 residues. V was shortened by 5 bases and J by 7 bases, with 9 bases between the two germline ends. CDR3 coding DNA: TGTGCCAGCAGTCTACATGGCCAGCCCCAGCATTTT. Amino acids: CASSLHGQPQHF.

The chain links TRBV12-3 or TRBV12-4 to TRBJ1-4; no definite D call. This CDR3 is 15 amino acids long. V shed 5 bases and J shed 5 bases, with 15 bases lying between them. CDR3 loop: CASSPHKVENEKLFF. The CDR3 coding sequence is TGTGCCAGCAGTCCCCACAAGGTGGAGAATGAAAAACTGTTTTTT.

The chain recombines TRBV7-7 with TRBJ2-1, with D possibly being TRBD1 or TRBD2 (5 bases each). The V and J ends lost 5 bases and 2 bases respectively, with 16 bases between them. This CDR3 is 16 amino acids long. Germline lookup yields CDR1 SSHAT and CDR2 FNYEAQ (reference sequence). CDR3 region: CASSPGPSGPYNEQFF. For the CDR3, the DNA is TGTGCCAGCAGCCCGGGGCCCAGCGGTCCCTACAATGAGCAGTTCTTC.

This clonotype was observed a handful of times. The chain joins TRBV29-1 to TRBJ2-1; D is uncertain. The V gene's germline CDR1 is SQVTM and CDR2 ANQGSEA. CDR3 length equals 14 residues. V lost 1 base, J lost 0 bases, and 7 bases lay in between. The CDR3 spells CSVEAGLSYNEQFF. CDR3 nucleotide sequence: TGCAGCGTTGAAGCAGGCCTCTCCTACAATGAGCAGTTCTTC.

There are a few counts of this clonotype. The chain employs TRBV7-9 and TRBJ2-1; 7 bases fit TRBD2. Germline CDR1 SEHNR, CDR2 FQNEAQ (reference sequence). V was clipped by 5 bases and J by 6 bases; unmatched bases: 10. The CDR3 runs to 15 residues. CDR3 residues: CASSPGVAGSNEQFF. The CDR3 nucleotides read TGTGCCAGCAGCCCGGGGGTAGCGGGTTCCAATGAGCAGTTCTTC.

This clonotype was recorded many times. This rearrangement joins TRBV5-1 to TRBJ2-1, with D possibly being TRBD1 or TRBD2 (5 bases each). The germline V gene has CDR1 SGHRS and CDR2 YFSETQ. V lost 0 bases to trimming and J lost 2 bases, with 9 bases between them. This CDR3 comprises 15 residues. The CDR3 DNA reads as TGCGCCAGCAGCTTGGAGGGACCTACCTACAATGAGCAGTTCTTC. Translation gives CASSLEGPTYNEQFF. The variable domain in full, completed from reference TRBV5-1 and TRBJ2-1, reads KAGVTQTPRYLIKTRGQQVTLSCSPISGHRSVSWYQQTPGQGLQFLFEYFSETQRNKGNFPGRFSGRQFSNSRSEMNVSTLELGDSALYLCASSLEGPTYNEQFFGPGTRLTVL.

This clonotype was counted only a few times. The chain uses TRBV29-1 and TRBJ1-5; perhaps TRBD1 as D (6 bases). The CDR3 runs to 16 residues. With 4 bases removed from V and 0 bases from J, the gap between germline ends came to 16 bases. CDR1 and CDR2 (germline): SQVTM, ANQGSEA. The CDR3 sequence: CSVVVQGGGSNQPQHF. The DNA for the CDR3 is TGCAGCGTTGTAGTTCAGGGAGGGGGTAGCAATCAGCCCCAGCATTTT.